This TCR beta chain was captured by sequencing in a study of cytomegalovirus exposure and HLA in healthy donors. Of note for this clone: Its antigen is still unknown.

Findings and caveats of the study: Sequencing depth roughly uniform across donors was assumed in presence/absence analyses. V segments that were indistinguishable, TRBV6-2 and TRBV6-3 among them, were omitted from analysis.

Between the trimmed V and J ends, which lost 5 bases and 6 bases, there was a span of 14 bases. CDR1 is SGDLS and CDR2 is YYNGEE in the germline V gene. This CDR3 has 14 residues. The PCR ran on 60 Vbeta and 13 Jbeta primers. This table comes from immunoSEQ multiplex PCR, and its TCRdb copy is limited to in-frame clones, with some not included. The sample consists of roughly 200,000 clones, around 83% of them appearing once. The source is a man aged 40-55 years in good health and CMV-seropositive. Sequenced sample: PBMCs. The chain has TRBV9 and TRBJ2-2, with D perhaps TRBD2 (7 bases). CDR3 loop: CASSRGEGAGELFF. CDR3 bases: TGTGCCAGCAGTAGGGGGGAGGGGGCCGGGGAGCTGTTTTTT.